The rows below give T cell receptor beta chains drawn from one sample of a study of blood T cell repertoires in COVID-19. Sequencing was performed with immunoSEQ multiplex PCR; in TCRdb, only in-frame clones are kept and a portion is missing. The sample lists about 100,000 clones; over 75% were seen once. The sample taken for sequencing was peripheral blood. These receptors all stem from a woman of 80 years or more with acute or convalescent COVID-19. Each CDR3 is given with its conserved first and last residue. The D gene is left open where the match is weak. Clone size appears in some rows only: once, few, many, or a class for an expanded clone.

clone size	V gene	J gene	D gene	CDR3 protein	CDR3 DNA
few	TRBV30	TRBJ2-2	TRBD1	CAWTRTGVGELFF	TGTGCCTGGACCCGAACAGGGGTCGGGGAGCTGTTTTTT
.	TRBV11-2	TRBJ2-5	.	CASSSAWGEETQYF	TGTGCCAGCAGCTCCGCTTGGGGAGAAGAGACCCAGTACTTC
.	TRBV19	TRBJ1-5	TRBD1	CASSVGQGSNQPQHF	TGTGCCAGTAGCGTTGGACAGGGAAGCAATCAGCCCCAGCATTTT
.	TRBV12-3/TRBV12-4	TRBJ2-1	.	CASRTGNNEQFF	TGTGCCAGCAGGACGGGGAACAATGAGCAGTTCTTC
few	TRBV5-6	TRBJ1-5	TRBD1	CASSLGWTGPHQPQHF	TGTGCCAGCAGCTTAGGCTGGACAGGCCCCCATCAGCCCCAGCATTTT
.	TRBV30	TRBJ1-1	.	CAWGRTDTEAFF	TGTGCCTGGGGGCGTACGGACACTGAAGCTTTCTTT
.	TRBV4-1	TRBJ2-1	.	CASSSPAGVYNEQFF	TGCGCCAGCAGCTCGCCGGCCGGGGTATACAATGAGCAGTTCTTC
few	TRBV18	TRBJ2-7	.	CASSPLGLGSYEQYF	TGTGCCAGCTCACCACTGGGACTCGGCTCCTACGAGCAGTACTTC
.	TRBV13	TRBJ2-5	TRBD2	CASSSPRLAGAQYF	TGTGCCAGCAGCTCCCCGAGACTAGCTGGGGCCCAGTACTTC
few	TRBV30	TRBJ1-1	.	CAWSPMGQGFEAFF	TGTGCCTGGAGTCCGATGGGACAAGGGTTTGAAGCTTTCTTT
.	TRBV11-1	TRBJ1-1	.	CASSRGRGDTEAFF	TGTGCCAGCAGCCGCGGACGGGGAGACACTGAAGCTTTCTTT
.	TRBV7-6	TRBJ2-7	TRBD1	CASSLEGGLTYEQYF	TGTGCCAGCAGCTTAGAAGGGGGCCTTACCTACGAGCAGTACTTC
.	TRBV5-4	TRBJ1-2	TRBD1	CASSFPLQGGPRF	TGTGCCAGCAGCTTCCCACTACAGGGGGGCCCACGCTTC
.	TRBV4-1	TRBJ1-6	TRBD1	CASSQGTGTGYSPLHF	TGCGCCAGCAGCCAAGGCACCGGGACAGGGTACTCACCCCTCCACTTT
.	TRBV7-2	TRBJ2-1	TRBD1	CASSIPGQSYNEQFF	TGTGCCAGCAGCATTCCGGGACAGTCCTACAATGAGCAGTTCTTC
.	TRBV11-3	TRBJ2-3	.	CASSLGHFTDTQYF	TGTGCCAGCAGCCTAGGACATTTCACAGATACGCAGTATTTT
.	TRBV12-3/TRBV12-4	TRBJ1-1	.	CASGRDMNTEAFF	TGTGCCAGCGGGAGGGACATGAACACTGAAGCTTTCTTT
.	TRBV27	TRBJ2-1	TRBD2	CASSFGLAGKASYNEQFF	TGTGCCAGCAGTTTCGGGCTAGCGGGAAAGGCCTCCTACAATGAGCAGTTCTTC
.	TRBV3-1/TRBV3-2	TRBJ2-5	TRBD1	CASSQGTGGTQTQYF	TGTGCCAGCAGCCAGGGGACAGGGGGCACACAGACCCAGTACTTC
.	TRBV5-1	TRBJ2-7	.	CASSLVGRTSYEQYF	TGCGCCAGCAGCTTGGTTGGGCGTACATCCTACGAGCAGTACTTC
.	TRBV11-2	TRBJ2-1	.	CASSFGLSLSSYNEQFF	TGTGCCAGCAGCTTCGGACTATCCTTAAGCTCCTACAATGAGCAGTTCTTC
.	TRBV29-1	TRBJ1-3	.	CSVGLVSGNTIYF	TGCAGCGTTGGACTTGTCTCTGGAAACACCATATATTTT
.	TRBV5-1	TRBJ2-7	TRBD1	CASSLANDRVSEQYF	TGCGCCAGCAGCTTGGCCAACGACAGGGTCAGCGAGCAGTACTTC
.	TRBV28	TRBJ2-7	TRBD2	CASSLVTSASYEQYF	TGTGCCAGCAGTTTAGTCACTAGCGCATCCTACGAGCAGTACTTC
.	TRBV5-1	TRBJ2-5	.	CASGRQTDPEAETQYF	TGCGCCAGCGGCCGGCAGACAGACCCCGAGGCGGAGACCCAGTACTTC